This TCR beta chain was recorded in a study of CD8+ T cells in alopecia areata. Study-level results: Because of a solitary nonresponder, the connection of baseline CD8+ expansion to response stays uncertain. Normal skin's resident alphabeta T cells are sequenced alongside lesional scalp T cells. It was lesional scalp, especially alopecia totalis/universalis, that showed higher clonality than normal scalp. With tofacitinib ongoing, many expanded lesional clones persisted in both scalp and blood.

The junction had 2 bases not matched to a gene; V was cut back by 4 bases and J by 0 bases. Germline V CDR1 and CDR2: SQVTM, ANQGSEA. This CDR3 contains 13 residues. Only a few counts were recorded for this clone. The antigen remains undetermined. Other nucleotide sequences from this sample produce the same CDR3. Reverse transcription of extracted RNA yielded cDNA, which provided the sequencing template. The table came from immunoSEQ multiplex PCR; TCRdb's copy has only in-frame clones and leaves some out. The table lists 170,000 or so clones, about 48% of them singletons. Treatment specified: oral pan-JAK inhibitor, 5-10 mg twice daily.

This sequence originates from a human donor with alopecia areata. V is TRBV29-1 and J is TRBJ2-7; 8 bases are shared with TRBD1. The sequences come from CD8+ T cells sorted from blood, collected at week 24, from a patient treated with tofacitinib. In DNA form, the CDR3 reads TGCAGCGTTGGGACAGGGAGCTCCTACGAGCAGTACTTC. It yields the protein CSVGTGSSYEQYF.